The clone carrying this TCR beta chain was seen many times. Its target is unknown. TCRdb used MiXCR to reprocess the 5' RACE reads, holding one entry per CDR3 protein. Of 700,000 to 950,000 distinct CDR3 sequences listed, more than 9% were seen once; the top ten hold around 1.5%. CDR1 and CDR2 (germline): MNHNS, SASEGT. Between the trimmed V and J ends, which lost 6 bases and 5 bases, there was a span of 16 bases. The CDR3 sequence is 14 residues long. This sample was taken from a study of identical twins. Findings of the study overall: Sharing of beta out-of-frame sequences by twins showed a weaker excess. Interpretation of the results relied on cross-sectional statistical analysis and not on following the same donors. A lower insertion count was a feature of abundant cord blood beta clonotypes, with no such feature in memory repertoires.

These data also featured in a second study, about yellow fever vaccine responses in identical twins.

Sequencing was performed on PBMCs. V usage is TRBV6-1 and J usage is TRBJ1-1; tentatively, D is TRBD1 (6 bases). The receptor was isolated from a young woman in good health. This chain's CDR3 is CASRDYRVGTEAFF. Here the CDR3 DNA reads TGTGCCAGCAGGGACTACAGGGTAGGAACTGAAGCTTTCTTT.